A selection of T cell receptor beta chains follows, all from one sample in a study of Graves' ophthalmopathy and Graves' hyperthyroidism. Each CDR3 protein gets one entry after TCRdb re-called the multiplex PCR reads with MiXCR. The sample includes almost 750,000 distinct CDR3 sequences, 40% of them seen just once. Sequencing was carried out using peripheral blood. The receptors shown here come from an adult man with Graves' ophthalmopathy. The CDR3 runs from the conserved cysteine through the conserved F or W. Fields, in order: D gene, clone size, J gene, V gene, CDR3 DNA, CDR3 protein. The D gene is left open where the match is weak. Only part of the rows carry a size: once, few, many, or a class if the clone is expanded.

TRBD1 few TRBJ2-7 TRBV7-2 TGTGCCAGCAGCCTACAGACAGGGTCGACCTACGAGCAGTACTTC CASSLQTGSTYEQYF
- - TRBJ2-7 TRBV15 TGTGCCACCAGCCCAGGACGGGGAAACTCCTACGAGCAGTACTTC CATSPGRGNSYEQYF
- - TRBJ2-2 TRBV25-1 TGTGCCCACAGGACCGGGGAGCTGTTTTTT CAHRTGELFF
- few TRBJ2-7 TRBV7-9 TGTGCCAGCTCCGAGGGATTTGTACGGTACGAGCAGTACTTC CASSEGFVRYEQYF
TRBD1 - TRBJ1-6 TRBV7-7 TGTGCTAGCGCTGCCCGGGACAGGGGGACACCCCTCCACTTT CASAARDRGTPLHF
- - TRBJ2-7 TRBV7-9 TGTGCCAGCAGTTATTCCCGGTCCTACGAGCAGTACTTC CASSYSRSYEQYF
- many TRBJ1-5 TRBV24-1 TGTGCCACCAGTGATTCTTCCTTTGCACAGGGTACTCAGCCCCAGCATTTT CATSDSSFAQGTQPQHF
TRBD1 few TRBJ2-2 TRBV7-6 TGTGCTAGCAGCTTAGCCTGGGGACAGGGGGCAGGCACCGGGGAGCTGTTTTTT CASSLAWGQGAGTGELFF
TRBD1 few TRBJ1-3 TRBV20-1 TGCAGTGCTAAGAAGGCCAGGGGGCGAAACACCATATATTTT CSAKKARGRNTIYF
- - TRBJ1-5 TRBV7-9 TGTGCCAGCAGCCAAGATTACCGCGGGGCAGGTCAGCCCCAGCATTTT CASSQDYRGAGQPQHF
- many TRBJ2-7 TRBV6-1 TGTGCCAGCAGTGTCGGAGGGTCGACCTACGAGCAGTACTTC CASSVGGSTYEQYF
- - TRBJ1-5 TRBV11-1 TGTGCCAGCTCACCAGAGGGAATCTATAGCAATCAGCCCCAGCATTTT CASSPEGIYSNQPQHF
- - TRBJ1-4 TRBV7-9 TGTGCCAGCAGCTTTTCAGATGATGAAAAACTGTTTTTT CASSFSDDEKLFF
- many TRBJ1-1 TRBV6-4 TGTGCCAGCAGTGACGGTCCTCACGATGAAGCTTTCTTT CASSDGPHDEAFF
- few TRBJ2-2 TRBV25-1 TGTGCCAGCAGTGGGAAAGGGAGCACCGGGGAGCTGTTTTTT CASSGKGSTGELFF
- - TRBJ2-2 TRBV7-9 TGTGCCAGCAGCTTAGGCGGAAACATCGGGGAGCTGTTTTTT CASSLGGNIGELFF
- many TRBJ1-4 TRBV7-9 TGTGCCAGCACCGTAAATGAAAAACTGTTTTTT CASTVNEKLFF
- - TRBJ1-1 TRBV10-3 TGTGCCAGCAGTTTGGCCCGCCGCGAGTCTTTCTTT CASSLARRESFF
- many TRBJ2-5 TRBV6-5 TGTGCCAGCAGTTACAGAGAGACCCAGTACTTC CASSYRETQYF
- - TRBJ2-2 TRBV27 TGTGCCAGCAGCCAACTCGACGCAACCGGGGAGCTGTTTTTT CASSQLDATGELFF
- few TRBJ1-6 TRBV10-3 TGTGCCAGCAGTTTTGAACAGGGCTGGAATTCACCCCTCCACTTT CASSFEQGWNSPLHF
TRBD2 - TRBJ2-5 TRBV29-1 TGCAGCGTTCCAAGCGGGGTGGAGACCCAGTACTTC CSVPSGVETQYF
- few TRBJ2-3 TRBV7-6 TGTGCCAGCAGCATGGACCGAACAGATACGCAGTATTTT CASSMDRTDTQYF
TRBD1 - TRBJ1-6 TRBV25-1 TGTGCCAGCAGTTACAGGACAGGTGGGAATTCACCCCTCCACTTT CASSYRTGGNSPLHF
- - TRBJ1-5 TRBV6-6 TGTGCCAGCAGTTTACAAGTAGGGATTTGGAATCAGCCCCAGCATTTT CASSLQVGIWNQPQHF
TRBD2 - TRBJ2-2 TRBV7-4 TGTGCCAGCAGCTTCGGACTAGCGGGAGTACACGGGGAGCTGTTTTTT CASSFGLAGVHGELFF
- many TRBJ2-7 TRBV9 TGTGCCAGCAGAGACCGGGACGGAACCTACGAGCAGTACTTC CASRDRDGTYEQYF
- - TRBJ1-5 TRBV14 TGTGCCAGCAGCCAAGACGAGCGGAGGGATCAGCCCCAGCATTTT CASSQDERRDQPQHF
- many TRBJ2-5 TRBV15 TGTGCCACCAGCAGAGGACAGGGCGGACTATTGTTAGGGGAGACCCAGTACTTC CATSRGQGGLLLGETQYF
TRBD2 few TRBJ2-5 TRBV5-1 TGCGCCAGCAGCCTACTGACTAGCGGGAGGACACTCCAAGAGACCCAGTACTTC CASSLLTSGRTLQETQYF
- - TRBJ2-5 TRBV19 TGTGCCAGTAGTATGGCGGGCTTCCGGGGGTCGGAGACCCAGTACTTC CASSMAGFRGSETQYF
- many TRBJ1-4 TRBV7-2 TGTGCCAGCAGCTCAGTGGGTTTGGGAGAAAAACTGTTTTTT CASSSVGLGEKLFF
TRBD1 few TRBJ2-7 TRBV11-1 TGTGCCAGCAGCTCCCGGGACAGGGCCTTACTACGGTACTTC CASSSRDRALLRYF
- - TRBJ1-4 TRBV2 TGTGCCAGCAGTGAATCTCGGAATGAAAAACTGTTTTTT CASSESRNEKLFF
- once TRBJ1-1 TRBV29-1 TGCAACGTTGACGGTATCGGTGACACCGAAGCTTTCTTT CNVDGIGDTEAFF
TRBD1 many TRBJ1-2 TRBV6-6 TGTGCCAGCAGTCCGCGACAGGGGAGTGGCTACACCTTC CASSPRQGSGYTF
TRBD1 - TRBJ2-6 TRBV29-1 TGCAGCGTTGTGGGACAGGGGGCGTCTGGGGCCAACGTCCTGACTTTC CSVVGQGASGANVLTF
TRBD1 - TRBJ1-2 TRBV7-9 TGTGCCAGCAGCTCCCCGGGACAGGGAGACTATGGCTACACCTTC CASSSPGQGDYGYTF
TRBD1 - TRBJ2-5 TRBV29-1 TGCAGCGTTGACGGGACAGGGCAGGAGACCCAGTACTTC CSVDGTGQETQYF
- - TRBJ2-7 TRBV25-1 TGTGCCAGCAGCGGCAGCGACTGGTCCTACGAGCAGTACTTC CASSGSDWSYEQYF
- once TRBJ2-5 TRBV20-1 TGCAGTGCCACGGGACGTCAAACAGAGACCCAGTACTTC CSATGRQTETQYF
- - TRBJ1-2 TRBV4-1 TGCGCCAGCAGACGAACAGGGAACAACTATGGCTACACCTTC CASRRTGNNYGYTF
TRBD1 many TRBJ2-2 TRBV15 TGTGCCACCAAACAAAAGACAGGGGCGAACACCGGGGAGCTGTTTTTT CATKQKTGANTGELFF
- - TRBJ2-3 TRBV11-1 TGTGCCAGCAGCTTAAATCGGGGGGCAGCAGATACGCAGTATTTT CASSLNRGAADTQYF
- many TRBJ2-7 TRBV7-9 TGTGCCAGCAGCTTGAACTCCTACGAGCAGTACTTC CASSLNSYEQYF
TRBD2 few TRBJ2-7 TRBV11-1 TGTGCCAGCAGCCCACTACTAGCGGGAGGGTGGGACGAGCAGTACTTC CASSPLLAGGWDEQYF
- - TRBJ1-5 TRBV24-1 TGTGCCACCAGTGACCACTTGAAGCAAGAGACCCAGCATTTT CATSDHLKQETQHF
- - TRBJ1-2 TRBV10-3 TGTGCCATCAGTAAGTCTCATAAGGATGTGACTGGCTACACCTTC CAISKSHKDVTGYTF
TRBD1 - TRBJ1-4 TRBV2 TGTGCCAGCTCACGGACAGGGGGATATGAAAAACTGTTTTTT CASSRTGGYEKLFF
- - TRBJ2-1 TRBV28 TGTGCCAGCAGCTTAAACGGGATCGAGCAGTTCTTC CASSLNGIEQFF
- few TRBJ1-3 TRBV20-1 TGCAGTGCTAGAGCCGATACTCGAAACACCATATATTTT CSARADTRNTIYF
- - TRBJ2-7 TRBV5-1 TGCGCCAGCAAGGGCGACGGATCCGCCCGCGAGCAGTACTTC CASKGDGSAREQYF
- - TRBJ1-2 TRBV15 TGTGCCACCAGCAGAGAGCCAGATACCAACTATGGCTACACCTTC CATSREPDTNYGYTF
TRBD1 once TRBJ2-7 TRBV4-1 TGCGCCAGCAGCCAAGATTGGGACAGTTCCTACGAGCAGTACTTC CASSQDWDSSYEQYF
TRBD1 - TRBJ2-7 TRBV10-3 TGTGCCATCAGTGGGGACAGGGAAACGGTCGAGCAGTACTTC CAISGDRETVEQYF